One and the same sample provided the 8 T cell receptor beta chains below, sequenced in a study of shared T cell receptors in the human thymus. The assay was immunoSEQ multiplex PCR, and TCRdb's table has in-frame clones only and misses some. The sample lists hundreds of thousands of clones, approximately 85% occurring once. These data were also reused for a study on human thymus T cells.

Sequencing was carried out using thymocytes. All receptors come from a girl under three years old with a congenital heart defect.

The V gene is TRBV5-1, the J gene TRBJ2-1; 7 positions agree with TRBD1. The germline V gene encodes CDR1 SGHRS and CDR2 YFSETQ. With V trimmed by 2 bases and J by 3 bases, 26 bases remained unmatched. The CDR3 length is 22 residues. CDR3 bases: TGCGCCAGCAGCTTATGTTCGCTCCCCGGGACAGCACGATTCCTAGACTACAATGAGCAGTTCTTC. Translated: CASSLCSLPGTARFLDYNEQFF.

The V and J genes are TRBV5-5 and TRBJ1-3, with 9 positions matching TRBD1. The germline CDR1 and CDR2 sequences are SGHKS and YYEKEE (reference sequence). With 5 bases clipped from V and 3 bases from J, the junction kept 3 bases outside the gene matches. CDR3 length: 14 amino acids. CDR3 sequence (DNA): TGTGCCAGCAGACCGGACAGGGGTGGAAACACCATATATTTT. Its protein is CASRPDRGGNTIYF.

The chain carries TRBV6-5 and TRBJ1-1, with a tentative D call TRBD1 (5 bases). Germline V gene lookup returns CDR1 MNHEY and CDR2 SVGAGI. Trimming left V 6 bases short and J 5 bases short, with 13 bases between. CDR3 size: 13 residues. CDR3 protein: CASSPPTVTEAFF. CDR3 DNA: TGTGCCAGCAGCCCCCCGACAGTAACTGAAGCTTTCTTT.

The chain combines TRBV10-3 with TRBJ2-1; 7 bases fit TRBD1. The trim removed 3 bases at V and 6 bases at J, leaving 11 bases unmatched. CDR3 size: 16 residues. The germline CDR1 and CDR2 sequences are ENHRY and SYGVKD. CDR3 loop: CAISDLLGDRLNEQFF. CDR3 sequence (DNA): TGTGCCATCAGTGATTTGTTGGGGGACAGACTCAATGAGCAGTTCTTC.

The rearrangement uses TRBV28 and TRBJ2-7, with a tentative D call TRBD2 (5 bases). V was shortened by 7 bases and J by 3 bases, with 13 bases between the two germline ends. The germline V gene encodes CDR1 MDHEN and CDR2 SYDVKM. The CDR3 loop spans 13 amino acids. The CDR3 here is CASNQGRGYEQYF. In nucleotides, the CDR3 is TGTGCCAGCAACCAAGGACGGGGCTACGAGCAGTACTTC.

This clone was observed once. This chain uses TRBV9 with TRBJ2-1; tentatively, D is TRBD1 (5 bases). Germline values: CDR1 SGDLS, CDR2 YYNGEE. The V and J ends lost 4 bases and 2 bases respectively, with 22 bases between them. The CDR3 loop spans 18 amino acids. The CDR3 sequence is CASSPKKGPPSPYNEQFF. DNA of the CDR3: TGTGCCAGCAGCCCTAAGAAGGGGCCCCCTTCCCCCTACAATGAGCAGTTCTTC.

This clone came up a few times. V is TRBV5-5 and J is TRBJ1-3; D ambiguous. Germline V gene lookup returns CDR1 SGHKS and CDR2 YYEKEE (reference sequence). This CDR3 has 14 residues. The V end lost 6 bases, the J end lost 4 bases, and 14 bases lay between the germline ends. The CDR3 sequence is CASMRERFGNTIYF. CDR3 nucleotide sequence: TGTGCCAGCATGCGGGAACGGTTCGGAAACACCATATATTTT. Complete variable domain (other parts from reference TRBV5-5 and TRBJ1-3): DAGVTQSPTHLIKTRGQQVTLRCSPISGHKSVSWYQQVLGQGPQFIFQYYEKEERGRGNFPDRFSARQFPNYSSELNVNALLLGDSALYLCASMRERFGNTIYFGEGSWLTVV.

This rearrangement joins TRBV29-1 to TRBJ2-1; TRBD1 might be the D (7 bases). CDR3 length: 15 residues. Germline V gives CDR1 SQVTM, CDR2 ANQGSEA. The V gene lost 1 base and the J gene lost 8 bases, with 18 bases spanning the gap. Written as DNA, the CDR3 is TGCAGCGTTGAAGGCGAGGGGGCGGGGTGGGATGAGCAGTTCTTC. The encoded protein is CSVEGEGAGWDEQFF.